The 22 T cell receptor beta chains below all came from one sample that was sequenced in a study of blood T cell repertoires in COVID-19. Only in-frame clones appear in the TCRdb table, and some are missing; sequencing was by immunoSEQ multiplex PCR. The data show around 250,000 clones, roughly 86% seen once. The sequencing input was peripheral blood. These TCRs come from a man aged 18 to 30 with active or convalescent COVID-19.

The gene calls are TRBV10-3 and TRBJ2-3, with 15 bases identical to TRBD2. CDR1 is ENHRY, CDR2 SYGVKD, per germline. The junction had 7 bases not matched to a gene; V was cut back by 11 bases and J by 7 bases. This CDR3 spans 14 amino acids. Here the CDR3 reads CASGLAGGENTQYF. CDR3 DNA sequence: TGTGCCTCCGGACTAGCGGGGGGGGAAAATACGCAGTATTTT.

The genes are TRBV6-5 and TRBJ2-7; D perhaps matches TRBD1 (5 bases). CDR1 and CDR2 (germline): MNHEY, SVGAGI. V was pared by 8 bases and J by 2 bases, with 13 bases between. The CDR3 length is 13 residues. CDR3 region: CASSVGQPYEQYF. Written as DNA, the CDR3 is TGTGCCAGCTCGGTGGGGCAGCCCTACGAGCAGTACTTC.

The rearrangement uses TRBV4-2 and TRBJ2-7; 12 nucleotides agree with TRBD2. The CDR3 sequence is 17 residues long. Germline CDR1 LGHNA, CDR2 YNFKEQ. Trimming cost V 2 bases and J 3 bases; bases outside gene matches: 8. The CDR3 here is CASSQRGSSGGGYEQYF. CDR3 coding DNA: TGTGCCAGCAGCCAAAGAGGATCTAGCGGGGGGGGCTACGAGCAGTACTTC.

The chain uses TRBV6-1 and TRBJ2-6, with D perhaps matching TRBD2 (6 bases). V lost 4 bases and J 0 bases, leaving 22 bases between the germline ends. The CDR3 loop spans 20 amino acids. The germline gives CDR1 MNHNS, CDR2 SASEGT. The CDR3 region has the DNA TGTGCCAGCAGTGGTCCGTCCAGGGCGGGACGTAACTCTGGGGCCAACGTCCTGACTTTC. Its translation is CASSGPSRAGRNSGANVLTF.

The sample holds one count of this clone. This rearrangement joins TRBV4-1 to TRBJ1-4; D is ambiguous. V was pared by 1 base and J by 5 bases, with 11 bases between. The CDR3 totals 15 residues. Germline-derived CDR1 and CDR2 are MGHRA and YSYEKL. CDR3 bases: TGCGCCAGCAGCCAAGCTCACAGATCAAATGAAAAACTGTTTTTT. This translates into CASSQAHRSNEKLFF.

This chain links TRBV3-1 (or the pseudogene TRBV3-2) with TRBJ2-3; D ambiguous. CDR1 and CDR2 from the germline V gene are LGHDT and YNNKEL (reference sequence). With 10 bases removed from V and 3 bases from J, the gap between germline ends came to 11 bases. This CDR3 spans 12 amino acids. The CDR3 region has the DNA TGTGCCACGGGTGGCCTGACAGATACGCAGTATTTT. Translation: CATGGLTDTQYF.

This clone occurred once. This chain joins TRBV4-1 and TRBJ1-4, with a tentative D call TRBD1 (6 bases). There are 15 residues in the CDR3. The V end was cut by 0 bases, the J end by 6 bases, with 11 bases between. The germline V gene encodes CDR1 MGHRA and CDR2 YSYEKL. The CDR3 protein is CASSQERRQDEKLFF. DNA of the CDR3: TGCGCCAGCAGCCAAGAAAGAAGACAGGATGAAAAACTGTTTTTT.

The rearrangement joins TRBV6-5 to TRBJ1-2, with D perhaps TRBD1 (6 bases). The germline V gene encodes CDR1 MNHEY and CDR2 SVGAGI. V shed 8 bases and J shed 6 bases, with 13 bases lying between them. The CDR3 runs to 12 residues. DNA for the CDR3: TGTGCCAGCGCCAGGGGTTTCGATGGCTACACCTTC. It codes for CASARGFDGYTF.

V usage is TRBV6-6 and J usage is TRBJ1-5; D not resolved. V lost 9 bases and J lost 1, with 13 bases in between. Germline V gene sequence: CDR1 MNHNY, CDR2 SVGAGI (reference sequence). The CDR3 runs to 14 residues. CDR3 residues: CARMEEASNQPQHF. The CDR3, as DNA: TGTGCCAGGATGGAGGAGGCGAGCAATCAGCCCCAGCATTTT.

This rearrangement joins TRBV4-1 to TRBJ2-1; 9 bases fit TRBD2. The trim removed 2 bases at V and 9 bases at J, leaving 14 bases unmatched. The CDR3 sequence is 17 residues long. Germline lookup yields CDR1 MGHRA and CDR2 YSYEKL. The CDR3 protein is CASSQFFSGGLASEQFF. For the CDR3, the DNA is TGCGCCAGCAGCCAATTTTTTAGCGGGGGCCTAGCTAGTGAGCAGTTCTTC.

CDR3 DNA sequence: TGTGCCAGCAGTTACCCTAAGGAGATCAATGAAAAACTGTTTTTT. This translates into CASSYPKEINEKLFF. V gene TRBV6-6 combines with J gene TRBJ1-4, with D hard to call. Germline lookup yields CDR1 MNHNY and CDR2 SVGAGI (reference sequence). CDR3 length: 15 amino acids. Trimming removed 2 bases at V and 5 bases at J, with 12 bases between.

This chain joins TRBV6-6 and TRBJ1-1; D unresolved. Germline lookup yields CDR1 MNHNY and CDR2 SVGAGI (reference sequence). Between the trimmed V and J ends, which lost 0 bases and 3 bases, there was a span of 5 bases. The CDR3 is made up of 13 amino acids. CDR3 loop: CASSYSEDTEAFF. Written as DNA, the CDR3 is TGTGCCAGCAGTTACTCGGAGGACACTGAAGCTTTCTTT.

V gene TRBV19 combines with J gene TRBJ1-1; TRBD1 is a possible D gene (6 bases). Germline-derived CDR1 and CDR2 are LNHDA and SQIVND (reference sequence). V was clipped by 5 bases and J by 5 bases, with 15 bases between them. This CDR3 has 14 amino acids. The CDR3 spells CASSFGGQGTEAFF. The CDR3 nucleotides are TGTGCCAGTAGTTTCGGGGGGCAAGGGACTGAAGCTTTCTTT.

The chain joins TRBV29-1 to TRBJ1-6; 8 bases fit TRBD1. Germline V gene lookup returns CDR1 SQVTM and CDR2 ANQGSEA. Losses at the gene ends were 8 bases for V and 7 bases for J; bases not matched to a gene: 10. The CDR3 is made up of 14 amino acids. The CDR3 nucleotides are TGCAGCATACGACAGGGGATGAGCAATTCACCCCTCCACTTT. This sequence encodes CSIRQGMSNSPLHF.

This clone was seen once. The rearrangement uses TRBV6-5 and TRBJ2-7; 8 positions match TRBD2. The CDR3 runs to 13 residues. With 4 bases clipped from V and 6 bases from J, the junction kept 5 bases outside the gene matches. Per germline, CDR1 MNHEY and CDR2 SVGAGI. In nucleotides, the CDR3 is TGTGCCAGCAGTTTAGCGGGAAGGGGCGAGCAGTACTTC. Protein sequence: CASSLAGRGEQYF.

The chain has TRBV7-2 and TRBJ1-5; 7 positions match TRBD1. The V segment lost 5 bases and the J segment 5 bases; nucleotides outside the gene matches: 3. This CDR3 is built from 13 residues. The germline gives CDR1 SGHTA, CDR2 FQGNSA. The DNA for the CDR3 is TGTGCCAGCAGCGGACAGGCGGATCAGCCCCAGCATTTT. Its protein product is CASSGQADQPQHF.

This chain joins TRBV10-3 and TRBJ2-3; maybe TRBD2 (6 bases). The germline CDR1 and CDR2 sequences are ENHRY and SYGVKD. V was trimmed by 6 bases and J by 4 bases, leaving 14 bases between them. CDR3 length: 14 amino acids. The DNA for the CDR3 is TGTGCCATCAGGAGTATGGGGGGAGCAGATACGCAGTATTTT. It codes for CAIRSMGGADTQYF.

This clone came up many times. The gene calls are TRBV7-3 and TRBJ2-7; TRBD2 aligns across 9 bases. Germline assignment: CDR1 SGHTA and CDR2 FQGTGA. Losses at the gene ends were 11 bases for V and 1 base for J; bases not matched to a gene: 12. The CDR3 totals 15 residues. CDR3 nucleotides: TGTGCCGGATCACCCGGCGGGAGGGTATCCTACGAGCAGTACTTC. It is translated as CAGSPGGRVSYEQYF. The full variable domain, rest sourced from reference TRBV7-3 and TRBJ2-7, is GAGVSQTPSNKVTEKGKYVELRCDPISGHTALYWYRQSLGQGPEFLIYFQGTGAADDSGLPNDRFFAVRPEGSVSTLKIQRTERGDSAVYLCAGSPGGRVSYEQYFGPGTRLTVT.

The gene calls are TRBV6-5 and TRBJ1-5; D is perhaps TRBD1 (5 bases). Germline V gives CDR1 MNHEY, CDR2 SVGAGI. V was shortened by 6 bases and J by 4 bases, with 13 bases between the two germline ends. This CDR3 comprises 14 residues. The CDR3 protein is CASSRGLINQPQHF. The CDR3 DNA reads TGTGCCAGCAGCCGGGGACTTATAAATCAGCCCCAGCATTTT.

The V gene is TRBV27, the J gene TRBJ2-5; TRBD2 agrees at 11 bases. Germline CDR1 reads MNHEY; CDR2 reads SMNVEV (reference sequence). The ends lost 5 bases at V and 5 bases at J; junction bases unmatched: 10. The CDR3 loop spans 16 amino acids. For the CDR3, the DNA is TGTGCCAGCAGTAGGGGTAGCGGGGGGGCACGGGAGACCCAGTACTTC. It yields the protein CASSRGSGGARETQYF.

The chain uses TRBV30 and TRBJ1-5, with D maybe TRBD1 (5 bases). V dropped 5 bases and J dropped 5 bases, with 10 bases sitting between them. CDR1 and CDR2 from the germline V gene are GTSNPN and SVGIG (reference sequence). The CDR3 is made up of 12 amino acids. DNA of the CDR3: TGTGCCTGGCAGGGCCCCGATCAGCCCCAGCATTTT. It codes for CAWQGPDQPQHF.

This clone was found once. The CDR3 is CASSSRDSEKLFF. DNA for the CDR3: TGTGCCAGCAGTAGTCGGGACTCAGAAAAACTGTTTTTT. This chain uses TRBV11-2 with TRBJ1-4; TRBD1 might be the D (5 bases). CDR1 and CDR2 (germline): SGHAT, FQNNGV. This CDR3 region has 13 residues. V lost 6 bases to trimming and J lost 8 bases, with 13 bases between them.